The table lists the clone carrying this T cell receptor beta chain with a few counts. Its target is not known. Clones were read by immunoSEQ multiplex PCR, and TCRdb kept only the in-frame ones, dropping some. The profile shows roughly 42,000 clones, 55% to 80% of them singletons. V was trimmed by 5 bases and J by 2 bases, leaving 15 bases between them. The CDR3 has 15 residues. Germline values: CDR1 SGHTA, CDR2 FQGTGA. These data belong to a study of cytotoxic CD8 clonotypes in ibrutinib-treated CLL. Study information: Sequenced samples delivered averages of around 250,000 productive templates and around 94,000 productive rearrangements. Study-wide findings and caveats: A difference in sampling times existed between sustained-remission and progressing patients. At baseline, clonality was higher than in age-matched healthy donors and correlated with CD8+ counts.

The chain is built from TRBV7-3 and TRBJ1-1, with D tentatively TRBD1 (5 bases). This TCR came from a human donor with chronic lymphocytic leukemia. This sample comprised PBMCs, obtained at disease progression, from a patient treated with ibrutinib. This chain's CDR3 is CASSPQAGFNTEAFF. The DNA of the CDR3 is TGTGCCAGCAGCCCCCAAGCAGGGTTTAACACTGAAGCTTTCTTT.